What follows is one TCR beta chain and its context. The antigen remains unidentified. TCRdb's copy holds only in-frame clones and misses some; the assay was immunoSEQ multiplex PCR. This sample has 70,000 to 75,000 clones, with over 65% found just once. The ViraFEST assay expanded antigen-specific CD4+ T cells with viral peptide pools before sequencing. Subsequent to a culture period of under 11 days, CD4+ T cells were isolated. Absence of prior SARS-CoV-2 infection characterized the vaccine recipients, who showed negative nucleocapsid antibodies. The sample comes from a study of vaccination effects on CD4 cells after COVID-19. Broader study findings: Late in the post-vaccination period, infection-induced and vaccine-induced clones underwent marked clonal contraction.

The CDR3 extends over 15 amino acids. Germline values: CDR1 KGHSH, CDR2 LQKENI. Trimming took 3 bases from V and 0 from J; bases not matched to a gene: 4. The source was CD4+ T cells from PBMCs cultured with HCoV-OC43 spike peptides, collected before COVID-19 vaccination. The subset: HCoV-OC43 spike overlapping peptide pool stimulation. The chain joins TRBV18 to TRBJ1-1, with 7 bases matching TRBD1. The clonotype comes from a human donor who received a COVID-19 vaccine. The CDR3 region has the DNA TGTGCCAGCTCACCGTCGACAGGGATGAACACTGAAGCTTTCTTT. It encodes CASSPSTGMNTEAFF.